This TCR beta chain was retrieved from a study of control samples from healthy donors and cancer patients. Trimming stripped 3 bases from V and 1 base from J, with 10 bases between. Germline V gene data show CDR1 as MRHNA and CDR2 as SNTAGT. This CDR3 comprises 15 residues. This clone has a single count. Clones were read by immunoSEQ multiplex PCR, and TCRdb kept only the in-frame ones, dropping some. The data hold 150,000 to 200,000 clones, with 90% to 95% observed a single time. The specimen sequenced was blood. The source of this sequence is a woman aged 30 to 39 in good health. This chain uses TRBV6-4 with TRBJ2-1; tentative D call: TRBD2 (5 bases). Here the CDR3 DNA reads TGTGCCAGCAGTGAGGGAGCCTATTCCTACAATGAGCAGTTCTTC. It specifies CASSEGAYSYNEQFF.